A selection of T cell receptor beta chains follows, all from one sample in a study of cytomegalovirus exposure and HLA in healthy donors. The table came from immunoSEQ multiplex PCR; TCRdb's copy has only in-frame clones and leaves some out. This repertoire shows over 130,000 clones, 61% found once; its top ten account for around 1.9%. The sequenced sample was PBMCs. Receptors originate from a male donor in good health and CMV-seronegative. Each CDR3 is given with its conserved first and last residue. D genes are given only for firm matches. A row's size may be missing; if present it is once, few, many or a size class.

TRBJ1-5 NA TRBV2 NA 15 TGTGCCACATCCACCCAGGTTATGGGCAATCAGCCCCAGCATTTT CATSTQVMGNQPQHF
TRBJ1-6 NA TRBV7-8 NA 15 TGTGCCAGCAGCCTCCGGTTCACCTATAATTCACCCCTCCACTTT CASSLRFTYNSPLHF
TRBJ2-7 once TRBV23-1 NA 14 TGCGCCAGCACTATTGGACAGCCAACCTACGAGCAGTACTTC CASTIGQPTYEQYF
TRBJ1-2 once TRBV18 TRBD1 13 TGTGCCAGCTCACTGGGACAGAACTATGGCTACACCTTC CASSLGQNYGYTF
TRBJ2-7 NA TRBV29-1 TRBD1 15 TGCAGCGTTGAGATGACAGGGGGCGTCTCCAACAAGCAGTACTTC CSVEMTGGVSNKQYF
TRBJ2-2 NA TRBV6-1 NA 14 TGTGCCAGCATGTGGACAGAGAACACCGGGGAGCTGTTTTTT CASMWTENTGELFF
TRBJ1-2 NA TRBV19 TRBD1 17 TGTGCCAGTAGTATAATCTTTTCGGGACAGGGGGCAAATGGCTACACCTTC CASSIIFSGQGANGYTF
TRBJ2-5 NA TRBV5-1 TRBD1 14 TGCGCCAGCAGCGGAACCACAGGGGTAGAGACCCAGTACTTC CASSGTTGVETQYF
TRBJ2-3 NA TRBV6-1 TRBD1 15 TGTGCCAGCTCTTCAGGGACAGGGACCACAGATACGCAGTATTTT CASSSGTGTTDTQYF
TRBJ2-2 few TRBV6-5 TRBD2 16 TGTGCCAGCAGTTCAACTAGCGGGGGGGCCCCCGGGGAGCTGTTTTTT CASSSTSGGAPGELFF
TRBJ1-4 NA TRBV19 NA 16 TGTGCCAGTAGTACCTCGAGGACATCCGCCCTGCTTAAACTGTTTTTT CASSTSRTSALLKLFF
TRBJ2-7 NA TRBV4-2 NA 13 TGTGCCAGCAGCTCCAGGGGAGACTACGAGCAGTACTTC CASSSRGDYEQYF
TRBJ1-1 few TRBV7-2 TRBD1 13 TGTGCCAGCAGCCCTGAGACAGGGCGAGGCGCTTTCTTT CASSPETGRGAFF
TRBJ1-1 NA TRBV18 NA 14 TGTGCCAGCTCACCACCCCTCGGTGACACTGAAGCTTTCTTT CASSPPLGDTEAFF
TRBJ2-4 NA TRBV6-5 TRBD1 14 TGTGCCAGCAGTTACGGACAGGATATCGGCATTCAGTACTTC CASSYGQDIGIQYF
TRBJ1-1 NA TRBV7-3 TRBD1 15 TGTGCCAGCAGCTTAGCGGGACAGGGGGGCACTGAAGCTTTCTTT CASSLAGQGGTEAFF
TRBJ2-5 NA TRBV4-2 TRBD2 17 TGTGCCAGCAGCCAAGATACGGGGCGGGGGGGCCCGGAGACCCAGTACTTC CASSQDTGRGGPETQYF
TRBJ2-5 NA TRBV5-1 TRBD2 16 TGCGCCAGCAGTGGACTAGCGGGGGGGCTTTTGGAGACCCAGTACTTC CASSGLAGGLLETQYF
TRBJ1-6 NA TRBV6-4 NA 14 TGTGCCAGCAGGGACAGTAATCGGAATTCACCCCTCCACTTT CASRDSNRNSPLHF
TRBJ1-3 NA TRBV5-8 NA 15 TGTGCCAGCAGCTTCAACAGAAACTCTGGAAACACCATATATTTT CASSFNRNSGNTIYF
TRBJ1-1 NA TRBV19 NA 13 TGTGCCAGTAGTGATATAGGAGGGACTGAAGCTTTCTTT CASSDIGGTEAFF
TRBJ2-1 NA TRBV7-3 NA 17 TGTGCCAGCAGCCCACGGGGGGCGGGACAGGTAGACAATGAGCAGTTCTTC CASSPRGAGQVDNEQFF
TRBJ1-5 NA TRBV6-6 NA 16 NA CASSSSGRVESQPQHF